This TCR beta chain originates from a study of vaccination effects on CD4 cells after COVID-19. Findings of the study overall: Few convalescent patients were included, and no early post-infection timepoints were sampled.

As to this clone: Its target is not known.

Antigen-specific CD4+ T cells were expanded (with viral peptide pools) by the ViraFEST assay ahead of sequencing. Following 10 days of culture, CD4+ T cells were isolated. This person's SARS-CoV-2 infection, confirmed by PCR, occurred between March and December 2020. The CDR3 is 20 amino acids. The germline CDR1 and CDR2 sequences are LGHNA and YSLEER. Trimming took 4 bases from V and 0 from J; bases not matched to a gene: 15. Clones were sequenced by immunoSEQ multiplex PCR, and TCRdb holds only the in-frame ones, with some missing. Of more than 20,000 clones in the sample, approximately 80% were seen once.

The sequence derives from a human donor who had a prior SARS-CoV-2 infection. The sample here was CD4+ T cells from PBMCs cultured with HCoV-NL63 spike peptides, taken before COVID-19 vaccination. This chain joins TRBV4-3 and TRBJ2-6; 7 nucleotides line up with TRBD1. The CDR3 reads CASSPPSTGSPISGANVLTF. In DNA, the CDR3 is TGCGCCAGCAGCCCCCCTTCGACAGGGTCGCCGATCTCTGGGGCCAACGTCCTGACTTTC.